The 18 T cell receptor beta chains below were found in one sample sequenced in a study of CD8 T cells in Susac syndrome. After extraction with the RNeasy kit, roughly 0.45 to 1 ug of the RNA was reverse transcribed using random hexamers. MiXCR, run by TCRdb on the immunoSEQ multiplex PCR reads, gives a single entry per CDR3 protein. The data hold some 180,000 distinct CDR3 sequences, with about 94% observed a single time. The sample consisted of CD4+ T cells from PBMCs. Receptors were obtained from a human donor with Susac syndrome.

V gene TRBV12-3 or TRBV12-4 combines with J gene TRBJ2-1, with 7 bases identical to TRBD2. Unmatched junction bases numbered 9, after V lost 6 bases and J lost 4 bases. CDR3 size: 15 residues. The CDR3 DNA reads TGTGCCAGCAGGCCCCGTAGCGGGTATTACAATGAGCAGTTCTTC. It codes for CASRPRSGYYNEQFF.

The V call is TRBV29-1, the J call TRBJ2-3, with TRBD2 identical over 8 bases. Germline loops: CDR1 SQVTM, CDR2 ANQGSEA. The CDR3 has 16 residues. The junction had 14 bases not matched to a gene; V was cut back by 3 bases and J by 6 bases. The CDR3 spells CSVEALGLAGSDTQYF. CDR3 nucleotide sequence: TGCAGCGTTGAGGCCTTGGGCCTAGCGGGTTCGGATACGCAGTATTTT.

The rearrangement joins TRBV6-5 to TRBJ2-7, with D possibly being TRBD1 or TRBD2 (5 bases each). The germline V gene encodes CDR1 MNHEY and CDR2 SVGAGI. This CDR3 region has 12 residues. The germline V and J ends were trimmed by 6 bases and 4 bases, with 10 bases remaining between them. The DNA for the CDR3 is TGTGCCAGCAGCACCGGGACGTACGAGCAGTACTTC. This gives the protein CASSTGTYEQYF.

This clonotype has only one observation. The chain is built from TRBV14 and TRBJ1-1, with 7 bases that match TRBD1. Germline CDR1 is SGHDN and CDR2 is FVKESK. This CDR3 has 13 residues. With 5 bases clipped from V and 10 bases from J, the junction kept 10 bases outside the gene matches. The CDR3 region has the DNA TGTGCCAGCAGCATCCAGCCGACAGGGCTAGCTTTCTTT. Translating it yields CASSIQPTGLAFF.

V is TRBV19 and J is TRBJ2-7; D may be TRBD1 (5 bases). The V end was cut by 6 bases, the J end by 2 bases, with 14 bases between. The CDR3 covers 14 residues. Germline V CDR1 and CDR2: LNHDA, SQIVND (reference sequence). The CDR3 region has the DNA TGTGCCAGTAGCGAAACAGGAAACCCCTACGAGCAGTACTTC. The encoded protein is CASSETGNPYEQYF.

The chain uses TRBV7-2 and TRBJ2-7, with 9 bases identical to TRBD1. The germline V gene encodes CDR1 SGHTA and CDR2 FQGNSA. With V trimmed by 4 bases and J by 3 bases, 4 bases remained unmatched. CDR3 length: 14 residues. The CDR3 reads CASSSTGGGYEQYF. The DNA of the CDR3 is TGTGCCAGCAGCTCGACAGGGGGTGGCTACGAGCAGTACTTC. Supplemented by reference TRBV7-2 and TRBJ2-7, the full variable domain reads GAGVSQSPSNKVTEKGKDVELRCDPISGHTALYWYRQSLGQGLEFLIYFQGNSAPDKSGLPSDRFSAERTGGSVSTLTIQRTQQEDSAVYLCASSSTGGGYEQYFGPGTRLTVT.

This clonotype appeared a single time. The chain joins TRBV20-1 to TRBJ1-5; no clear D. The CDR3 totals 14 residues. V was trimmed by 6 bases and J by 11 bases, leaving 23 bases between them. From germline, CDR1 is DFQATT and CDR2 SNEGSKA (reference sequence). CDR3 in amino acids: CSAYKGAPNWAQHF. The CDR3 DNA reads as TGCAGTGCGTACAAAGGAGCTCCGAATTGGGCCCAGCATTTT.

J is TRBJ2-1 and V is TRBV6-5; D is unclear. V was trimmed by 7 bases and J by 4 bases, leaving 14 bases between them. In germline, CDR1 is MNHEY, CDR2 SVGAGI. The CDR3 loop spans 14 amino acids. The CDR3 spells CASKAPPPYNEQFF. CDR3 sequence (DNA): TGTGCCAGCAAAGCACCTCCGCCGTACAATGAGCAGTTCTTC.

The genes are TRBV30 and TRBJ1-3; the match to TRBD1 covers 7 bases. CDR1 and CDR2 from the germline V gene are GTSNPN and SVGIG (reference sequence). The CDR3 has 17 residues. Trimming removed 3 bases from V and 0 bases from J; junction bases left unmatched: 11. The CDR3 here is CAWRRRNPGGSGNTIYF. As DNA, the CDR3 is TGTGCCTGGAGACGCCGCAACCCAGGGGGCTCTGGAAACACCATATATTTT.

The sample holds one count of this clonotype. This sequence joins TRBV20-1 and TRBJ2-5; 13 bases agree with TRBD2. Germline V lookup: CDR1 DFQATT, CDR2 SNEGSKA (reference sequence). The CDR3 contains 15 residues. Germline trimming cut 5 bases from V and 1 base from J; bases unmatched to any gene: 4. The CDR3 DNA is TGCAGTGCTTTCGGGACTAGCGGGGCCCAAGAGACCCAGTACTTC. Amino acid sequence: CSAFGTSGAQETQYF.

This chain connects TRBV29-1 to TRBJ2-2; D gene unclear. Trimming took 4 bases from V and 0 from J, leaving 9 bases between them. The CDR3 totals 14 residues. Germline CDR1 reads SQVTM; CDR2 reads ANQGSEA. Here the CDR3 reads CSVGSHSNTGELFF. In DNA form, the CDR3 reads TGCAGCGTTGGCAGTCATTCGAACACCGGGGAGCTGTTTTTT.

CDR3 sequence (DNA): TGTGCCAGCTCACCATGGGAGGGAATCGGCGAGCAGTACTTC. It specifies CASSPWEGIGEQYF. This chain uses TRBV18 with TRBJ2-7, with 7 bases lining up with TRBD2. Per the germline V gene, CDR1 is KGHSH and CDR2 is LQKENI. The CDR3 spans 14 residues. The ends lost 2 bases at V and 6 bases at J; junction bases unmatched: 7.

The V gene is TRBV20-1, the J gene TRBJ2-3, with 8 bases fitting TRBD2. With 6 bases clipped from V and 1 base from J, the junction kept 6 bases outside the gene matches. The germline V gene encodes CDR1 DFQATT and CDR2 SNEGSKA (reference sequence). CDR3 size: 14 residues. The CDR3 reads CSARGGPGTDTQYF. CDR3 sequence (DNA): TGCAGTGCCCGGGGGGGTCCTGGCACAGATACGCAGTATTTT.

This chain joins TRBV20-1 and TRBJ2-7, with D perhaps assigned TRBD1 or TRBD2 (5 bases each). The CDR3 runs to 13 residues. Germline V gene sequence: CDR1 DFQATT, CDR2 SNEGSKA (reference sequence). Trimming took off 6 bases at V and 4 bases at J, with 16 bases between the two ends. The CDR3: CSAHGDARYEQYF. CDR3 nucleotides: TGCAGTGCCCATGGGGACGCACGGTACGAGCAGTACTTC.

This clonotype came up once. J is TRBJ2-4 and V is TRBV5-1; TRBD1 aligns across 9 bases. V dropped 3 bases and J dropped 5; count of bases not matched to a gene: 9. Germline V gene data show CDR1 as SGHRS and CDR2 as YFSETQ. This CDR3 is built from 16 residues. CDR3 in amino acids: CASSYGTGRVENIQYF. The CDR3 DNA reads TGCGCCAGCAGCTACGGGACAGGGAGAGTGGAAAACATTCAGTACTTC. The variable domain in full, with the rest retrieved from reference TRBV5-1 and TRBJ2-4, is KAGVTQTPRYLIKTRGQQVTLSCSPISGHRSVSWYQQTPGQGLQFLFEYFSETQRNKGNFPGRFSGRQFSNSRSEMNVSTLELGDSALYLCASSYGTGRVENIQYFGAGTRLSVL.

In its sample, this clonotype was seen once. V and J are TRBV30 and TRBJ2-1, with 7 bases aligning to TRBD2. V lost 2 bases, J lost 4 bases, and 11 bases stayed unmatched. This CDR3 comprises 16 residues. From germline, CDR1 is GTSNPN and CDR2 SVGIG (reference sequence). CDR3 coding DNA: TGTGCCTGGAGTCGGAAGCGGGGTCGAGGGTACAATGAGCAGTTCTTC. Amino acids: CAWSRKRGRGYNEQFF.

Notes on this clonotype: This likely comes from a read error, as the CDR3 has no conserved phenylalanine or tryptophan at its end. The CDR3 coding sequence is TGTGCCAGCAGTTTAGGTCGCGGTGGGAGCTCCTACAATGAGCAGTTCTCC. This translates into CASSLGRGGSSYNEQFS. This sequence joins TRBV12-3 or TRBV12-4 and TRBJ2-1, with D tentatively TRBD2 (5 bases). This CDR3 is built from 17 residues. V was clipped by 1 base and J by 0 bases, with 13 bases between them.

The chain couples TRBV6-5 to TRBJ1-1, with D perhaps matching TRBD1 (6 bases). The V end lost 5 bases, the J end lost 3 bases, and 10 bases lay between the germline ends. CDR3 size: 13 residues. Germline CDR1 MNHEY, CDR2 SVGAGI. The CDR3 protein is CASSKQGDTEAFF. CDR3 bases: TGTGCCAGCAGTAAACAGGGCGACACTGAAGCTTTCTTT.